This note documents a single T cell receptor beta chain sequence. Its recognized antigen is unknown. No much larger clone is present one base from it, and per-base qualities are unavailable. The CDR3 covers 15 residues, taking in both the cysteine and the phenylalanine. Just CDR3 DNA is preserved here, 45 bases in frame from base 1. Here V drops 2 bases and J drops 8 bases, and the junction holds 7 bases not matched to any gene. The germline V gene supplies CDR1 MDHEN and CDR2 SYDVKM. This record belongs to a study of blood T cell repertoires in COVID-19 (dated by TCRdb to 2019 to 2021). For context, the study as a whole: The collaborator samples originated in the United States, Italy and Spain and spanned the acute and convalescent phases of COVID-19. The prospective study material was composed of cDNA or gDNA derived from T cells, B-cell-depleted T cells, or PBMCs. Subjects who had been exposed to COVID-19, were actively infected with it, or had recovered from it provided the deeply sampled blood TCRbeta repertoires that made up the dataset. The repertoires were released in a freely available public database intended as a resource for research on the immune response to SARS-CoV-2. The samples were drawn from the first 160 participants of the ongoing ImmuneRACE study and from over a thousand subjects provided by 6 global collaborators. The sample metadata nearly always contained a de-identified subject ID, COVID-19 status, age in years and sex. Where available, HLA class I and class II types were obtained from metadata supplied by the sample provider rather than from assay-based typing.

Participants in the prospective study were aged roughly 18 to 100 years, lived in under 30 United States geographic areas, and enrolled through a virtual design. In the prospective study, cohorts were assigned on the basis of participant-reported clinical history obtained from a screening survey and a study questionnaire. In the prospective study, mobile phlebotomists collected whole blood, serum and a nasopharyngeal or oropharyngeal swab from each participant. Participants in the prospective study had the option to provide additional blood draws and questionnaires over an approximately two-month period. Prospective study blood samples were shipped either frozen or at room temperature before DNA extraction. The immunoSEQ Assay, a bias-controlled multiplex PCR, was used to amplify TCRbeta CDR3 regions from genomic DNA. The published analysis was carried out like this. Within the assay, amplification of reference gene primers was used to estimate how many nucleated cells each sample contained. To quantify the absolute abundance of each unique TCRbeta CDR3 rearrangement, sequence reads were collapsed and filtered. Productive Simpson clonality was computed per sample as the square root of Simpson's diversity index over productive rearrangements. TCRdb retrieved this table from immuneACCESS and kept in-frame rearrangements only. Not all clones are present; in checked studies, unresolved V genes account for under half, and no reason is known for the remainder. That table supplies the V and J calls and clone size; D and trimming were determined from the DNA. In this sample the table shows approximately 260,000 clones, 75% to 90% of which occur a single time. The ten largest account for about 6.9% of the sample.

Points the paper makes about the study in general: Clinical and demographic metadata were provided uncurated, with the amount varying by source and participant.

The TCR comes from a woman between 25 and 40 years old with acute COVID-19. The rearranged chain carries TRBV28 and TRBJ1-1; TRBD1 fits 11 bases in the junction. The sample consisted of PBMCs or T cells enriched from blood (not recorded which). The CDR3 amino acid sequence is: CASSLPPDRGREAFF. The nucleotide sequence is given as TGTGCCAGCAGTTTACCCCCGGACAGGGGGCGGGAAGCTTTCTTT. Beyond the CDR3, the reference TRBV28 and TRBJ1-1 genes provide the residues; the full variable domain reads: DVKVTQSSRYLVKRTGEKVFLECVQDMDHENMFWYRQDPGLGLRLIYFSYDVKMKEKGDIPEGYSVSREKKERFSLILESASTNQTSMYLCASSLPPDRGREAFFGQGTRLTVV.